Listed here are 2 T cell receptor beta chains from one sample, sequenced in a study of shared clonotypes between healthy human individuals. Method: immunoSEQ multiplex PCR; TCRdb's copy keeps in-frame clones and lacks some. The sample has about 1.1 million clones; 70% to 80% are singletons. The sample comprised memory CD4+ T cells from PBMCs. The subset here: CD45RA-negative fraction. All receptors come from a man between 18 and 29 years old in good health. Some clones in this sample may be carry-over from other donors' samples.

The V call is TRBV11-2, the J call TRBJ2-5; no clear D. CDR1 and CDR2 from the germline V gene are SGHAT and FQNNGV. The CDR3 covers 17 residues. V gave up 0 bases and J gave up 2 bases, with 16 bases separating them. The chain's CDR3 is CASSLERAGKRQETQYF. CDR3 sequence (DNA): TGTGCCAGCAGCTTAGAAAGGGCTGGGAAACGACAAGAGACCCAGTACTTC.

The V call is TRBV28, the J call TRBJ1-1, with D perhaps TRBD1 (5 bases). V was clipped by 5 bases and J by 0 bases, with 13 bases between them. Germline V CDR1 and CDR2: MDHEN, SYDVKM. There are 15 residues in the CDR3. In DNA, the CDR3 is TGTGCCAGCAGTCCCGGGGGGGGGATGAACACTGAAGCTTTCTTT. It yields the protein CASSPGGGMNTEAFF.